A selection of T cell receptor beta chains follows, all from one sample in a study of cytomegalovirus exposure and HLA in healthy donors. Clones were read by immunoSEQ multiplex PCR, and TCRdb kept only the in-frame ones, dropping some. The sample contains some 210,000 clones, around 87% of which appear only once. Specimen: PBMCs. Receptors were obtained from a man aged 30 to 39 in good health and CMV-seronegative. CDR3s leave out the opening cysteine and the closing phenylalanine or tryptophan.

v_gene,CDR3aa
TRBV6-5,ASSYSNRGFNGYT
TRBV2,ASSGTGGWTEAF
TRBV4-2,ASSQGEALAGVGPTDTQY
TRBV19,ASRPTGGPYEQY
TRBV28,ASSSEGGITEAF
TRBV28,ASTPGGGYNEQF
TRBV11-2,ASSHWSANEKLF
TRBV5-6,ASSLGLANYEQY
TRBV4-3,ASSQGQENSPLH
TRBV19,ASNDRYSLLPNYGYT
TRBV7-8,ASSLAGGQVFSGNTIY